One sample yielded the 3 T cell receptor beta chains listed below, sequenced in a study of cytomegalovirus exposure and HLA in healthy donors. This PCR relied on a set of 60 Vbeta primers and 13 Jbeta primers. The table came from immunoSEQ multiplex PCR; TCRdb's copy has only in-frame clones and leaves some out. This sample has 150,000 to 200,000 clones, with approximately 70% found just once. The source material was PBMCs. These receptors were collected from a human donor in good health.

This sequence joins TRBV19 and TRBJ2-7; 8 bases agree with TRBD2. Germline CDR1 is LNHDA and CDR2 is SQIVND (reference sequence). CDR3 size: 15 residues. Unmatched junction bases numbered 7, after V lost 4 bases and J lost 2 bases. The CDR3: CASSNPGGLAYEQYF. As DNA, the CDR3 is TGTGCCAGTAGTAACCCTGGGGGACTAGCCTACGAGCAGTACTTC.

Notes on this clone: At one of its ends the junction is not consistent with the germline gene, which may arise from a read error. V and J are TRBV7-7 and TRBJ2-1; 10 bases match TRBD2. Looked up from germline, CDR1 is SSHAT and CDR2 is FNYEAQ (reference sequence). The CDR3 spans 17 residues. This chain's CDR3 is CASSDPLAGGSYNEQFF. The CDR3 nucleotides are TGTGCTAGCAGCGACCCCTTAGCGGGGGGCTCCTACAATGAGCAGTTCTTC.

The chain recombines TRBV5-4 with TRBJ2-7; 11 bases match TRBD1. This CDR3 comprises 15 residues. J gave up 6 bases and V 4 bases, and 9 bases lay outside the gene matches. From germline, CDR1 is SGHNT and CDR2 YYREEE (reference sequence). The CDR3 sequence is CASSRTGQGDTEQYF. The CDR3 DNA is TGTGCCAGCAGCAGGACGGGACAGGGGGACACCGAGCAGTACTTC.